A selection of T cell receptor beta chains follows, all from one sample in a study of blood T cell repertoires in COVID-19. Generated by immunoSEQ multiplex PCR, the TCRdb table keeps only in-frame clones and is missing some. The sample includes 150,000 to 200,000 clones, nearly 85% of them seen just once. Input material: peripheral blood. Receptors were obtained from a woman in her twenties or thirties with acute or convalescent COVID-19. CDR3s include the opening cysteine and the closing phenylalanine or tryptophan. A D gene is named only where the DNA matches it firmly. Clone size is not always given. Where it is, it says once, few, many or a class for expanded clones.

TRBJ1-1	TRBV29-1	TRBD1	.	TGCAGCGTTTACCCCGGGACAGGGGGCACCACTGAAGCTTTCTTT	CSVYPGTGGTTEAFF
TRBJ2-5	TRBV20-1	.	.	TGCAGTGCTAGTAAAGAAGTCAGGCAGACCCAGTACTTC	CSASKEVRQTQYF
TRBJ1-1	TRBV28	.	.	TGTGCCAGCAGTTTTGGTAGGTTCCCCGGGGCTGAAGCTTTCTTT	CASSFGRFPGAEAFF
TRBJ1-2	TRBV6-6	.	.	TGTGCCACCGCAAGAACAGGGAACTATGGCTACACCTTC	CATARTGNYGYTF
TRBJ2-2	TRBV7-9	.	once	TGTGCCAGCAGGGAAACAGGGTGGAGGACCGGGGAGCTGTTTTTT	CASRETGWRTGELFF
TRBJ1-2	TRBV6-2/TRBV6-3	.	.	TGTGCCAGCAGTAAAGGGGAAACGGATGGCTACACCTTC	CASSKGETDGYTF
TRBJ2-5	TRBV7-2	.	.	TGTGCCAGCAGCTTATCCCACGGGTACCAAGAGACCCAGTACTTC	CASSLSHGYQETQYF
TRBJ2-3	TRBV6-2/TRBV6-3	.	.	TGTGCCAGCAGTTCTACTACAGGGTCCCCGGATACGCAGTATTTT	CASSSTTGSPDTQYF
TRBJ1-3	TRBV4-1	TRBD1	.	TGCGCCAGCAGCCAAGACCCGGACAGGGCTGGAAACACCATATATTTT	CASSQDPDRAGNTIYF
TRBJ1-1	TRBV6-2/TRBV6-3	.	.	TGTGCCAGCAGCCCCGCAGAGAACACTGAAGCTTTCTTT	CASSPAENTEAFF
TRBJ1-5	TRBV27	.	.	TGTGCCAGCAGTCCGCGAGCTCAGCCCCAGCATTTT	CASSPRAQPQHF
TRBJ1-5	TRBV28	.	few	TGTGCCAGCAGTTTATTAGGGGGTCAGCCCCAGCATTTT	CASSLLGGQPQHF
TRBJ1-3	TRBV27	.	.	TGTGCCAGCAGTTTAACCGGGAGAGGAAACACCATATATTTT	CASSLTGRGNTIYF
TRBJ1-2	TRBV6-2/TRBV6-3	.	.	TGTGCCAGCAGTTCTACAGGGTATGGCTACACCTTC	CASSSTGYGYTF
TRBJ2-1	TRBV30	TRBD2	.	TGTGCCTGGGGGACTAGCGGGATCGGGTTGCACAATGAGCAGTTCTTC	CAWGTSGIGLHNEQFF
TRBJ2-7	TRBV3-1/TRBV3-2	.	.	TGTGCCAGCAGCCAATACAGGAACGAGCAGTACTTC	CASSQYRNEQYF
TRBJ2-5	TRBV5-4	TRBD2	.	TGTGCCAGCAGCTCGAGGCTAGCGGGGGTCGGTGAGACCCAGTACTTC	CASSSRLAGVGETQYF
TRBJ2-2	TRBV6-5	TRBD2	.	TGTGCCAGTCAGGGAGGGGTACGGAACACCGGGGAGCTGTTTTTT	CASQGGVRNTGELFF
TRBJ2-7	TRBV5-6	TRBD1	.	TGTGCCAGCAGCTTGGTACAGGGGACGGGCGAGCAGTACTTC	CASSLVQGTGEQYF
TRBJ2-1	TRBV15	TRBD1	.	TGTGCCACCACGATTTCAGGGGGCCTAAATGAGCAGTTCTTC	CATTISGGLNEQFF
TRBJ2-1	TRBV13	TRBD2	.	TGTGCCAGCAGCTTAGATTGGTCTTTAGCGGGAGAATTAGGAAGTGAGCAGTTCTTC	CASSLDWSLAGELGSEQFF
TRBJ1-2	TRBV6-2/TRBV6-3	TRBD1	.	TGTGCCAGCAGCCGCCCACAAGGGGGCATTTACACCTTC	CASSRPQGGIYTF
TRBJ1-2	TRBV29-1	TRBD1	once	TGCAGCGTTGATGAGGGGGCGCCGGGTGGCTACACCTTC	CSVDEGAPGGYTF
TRBJ2-2	TRBV19	TRBD1	.	TGTGCCAGCAAACCCTGGACAGGACCTGCCGGGGAGCTGTTTTTT	CASKPWTGPAGELFF
TRBJ1-1	TRBV5-1	TRBD1	.	TGCGCCAGCAGCCCTGTGACAGGGACCGAAGCTTTCTTT	CASSPVTGTEAFF
TRBJ2-2	TRBV10-1	.	.	TGCGCCAGCAGTTCAGGGATACTCACCGGGGAGCTGTTTTTT	CASSSGILTGELFF
TRBJ2-3	TRBV28	.	.	TGTGCCAGCAGCCAATCGGGGAGCGGACAGTATTTT	CASSQSGSGQYF
TRBJ2-2	TRBV6-6	TRBD1	.	TGTGCCAGCAGCCCCGGACAGGCCGGGGAGCTGTTTTTT	CASSPGQAGELFF
TRBJ1-3	TRBV7-2	.	.	TGTGCCAGCAGCTTAGTGGGGGCCTCTGGAAACACCATATATTTT	CASSLVGASGNTIYF
TRBJ2-5	TRBV18	.	.	TGTGCCAGCTCACCTAAACAAGAGACCCAGTACTTC	CASSPKQETQYF
TRBJ1-5	TRBV19	.	few	TGTGCCAGTAGTATCCCAGGGCTGGGCAATCAGCCCCAGCATTTT	CASSIPGLGNQPQHF
TRBJ2-1	TRBV25-1	.	.	TGTGCCAGCAGACTATTCGATGAGCAGTTCTTC	CASRLFDEQFF
TRBJ1-3	TRBV15	.	.	TGTGCCACCAGCAGGGCCGCACAGGGTGACTTCTCTGGAAACACCATATATTTT	CATSRAAQGDFSGNTIYF
TRBJ1-5	TRBV7-2	.	.	TGTGCCAGCAGTCTACAGGTCTATAGCAATCAGCCCCAGCATTTT	CASSLQVYSNQPQHF
TRBJ1-5	TRBV19	TRBD1	.	TGTGCCAGTGACAGGGGTAGCAATCAGCCCCAGCATTTT	CASDRGSNQPQHF